Each of the 29 T cell receptor beta chains below was sequenced from the same sample in a study of T cells in Graves' hyperthyroidism and ophthalmopathy. Researchers took RNA transcripts and amplified the TCR beta CDR3 regions from them. RT-PCR in the first round (using the HTBI primer set) targeted the TCR CDR3. Via MiXCR, TCRdb re-called the multiplex PCR reads, giving one row per CDR3 protein. The table includes roughly 500,000 distinct CDR3 sequences, about 45% detected once. The sample was peripheral blood or thyroid tissue (not recorded which). These receptors all come from an adult woman with Graves' disease, either hyperthyroidism or ophthalmopathy (not recorded which).

V is TRBV9 and J is TRBJ2-7, with 10 bases matching TRBD2. The V gene end was trimmed by 4 bases and the J gene end by 6 bases; junction bases not matched to a gene: 7. The CDR3 totals 14 residues. Looked up from germline, CDR1 is SGDLS and CDR2 is YYNGEE. The CDR3, as DNA: TGTGCCAGCAGCCCCGGACTAGCGGATATCGAGCAGTACTTC. It codes for CASSPGLADIEQYF.

This clonotype was seen many times. The V gene is TRBV5-5, the J gene TRBJ2-5, with 10 bases matching TRBD1. CDR1 is SGHKS, CDR2 YYEKEE, per germline (reference sequence). V trimming: 2 bases; J trimming: 6 bases; junction bases outside the gene matches: 4. The CDR3 is 14 residues long. The DNA for the CDR3 is TGTGCCAGCAGCTTAGACAGGGGGCGAAAGACCCAGTACTTC. As protein: CASSLDRGRKTQYF.

This clonotype was recorded a few times. This chain joins TRBV29-1 and TRBJ2-5; D unclear. The germline V gene encodes CDR1 SQVTM and CDR2 ANQGSEA. The CDR3 loop spans 14 amino acids. Trimming stripped 6 bases from V and 4 bases from J, with 18 bases between. The CDR3 sequence is CSVAEVGSGETQYF. The CDR3 nucleotides read TGCAGCGTGGCAGAAGTAGGGTCGGGAGAGACCCAGTACTTC.

The rearrangement links TRBV5-1 to TRBJ2-5, with unresolved D. The length of the CDR3 is 14 residues. CDR1 and CDR2 (germline): SGHRS, YFSETQ. The V gene lost 4 bases and the J gene lost 3 bases, with 13 bases spanning the gap. CDR3 protein: CASSPRTLEETQYF. Written as DNA, the CDR3 is TGCGCCAGCAGCCCGCGGACCTTGGAAGAGACCCAGTACTTC. Full variable domain (missing parts from reference TRBV5-1 and TRBJ2-5): KAGVTQTPRYLIKTRGQQVTLSCSPISGHRSVSWYQQTPGQGLQFLFEYFSETQRNKGNFPGRFSGRQFSNSRSEMNVSTLELGDSALYLCASSPRTLEETQYFGPGTRLLVL.

This clonotype showed up many times. V gene TRBV29-1 combines with J gene TRBJ2-7, with D maybe TRBD2 (5 bases). The V end was cut by 7 bases, the J end by 3 bases, with 16 bases between. This CDR3 has 13 residues. Per the germline V gene, CDR1 is SQVTM and CDR2 is ANQGSEA. The CDR3 loop is CSARGLTSYEQYF. The DNA for the CDR3 is TGCAGCGCCCGAGGGCTGACAAGCTACGAGCAGTACTTC.

This clonotype was found a few times. The rearrangement uses TRBV10-3 and TRBJ2-2; possibly TRBD1 for D (6 bases). Between the trimmed V and J ends, which lost 7 bases and 3 bases, there was a span of 6 bases. The germline V gene encodes CDR1 ENHRY and CDR2 SYGVKD. The CDR3 is 12 residues long. DNA for the CDR3: TGTGCCATCACAGGGGACACCGGGGAGCTGTTTTTT. It specifies CAITGDTGELFF.

This sequence joins TRBV7-2 and TRBJ1-1; D is unresolved. This CDR3 contains 14 residues. Germline CDR1 and CDR2: SGHTA and FQGNSA. V was pared by 6 bases and J by 0 bases, with 11 bases between. The CDR3 DNA follows: TGTGCCAGCAGTTCGACAAACTTGAACACTGAAGCTTTCTTT. Translated, it gives CASSSTNLNTEAFF.

The J gene is TRBJ2-1, the V gene TRBV7-2; TRBD1 matches 10 bases. The germline CDR1 and CDR2 sequences are SGHTA and FQGNSA. The V and J ends lost 5 bases and 5 bases, in that order; junction bases with no gene match: 6. This CDR3 has 15 amino acids. CDR3 sequence: CASSNPGTGDNEQFF. Written as DNA, the CDR3 is TGTGCCAGCAGCAACCCCGGGACAGGGGACAATGAGCAGTTCTTC.

This chain uses TRBV10-3 with TRBJ2-7; 11 nucleotides align to TRBD1. After removal of 2 bases from V and 2 bases from J, the junction contained 2 bases not matched to a gene. Per germline, CDR1 ENHRY and CDR2 SYGVKD. The CDR3 runs 15 residues. CDR3 coding DNA: TGTGCCATCAGTGAGCTGGACAGGGGGCCCTACGAGCAGTACTTC. It is translated as CAISELDRGPYEQYF.

This clonotype was detected only a few times. This chain connects TRBV29-1 to TRBJ2-7; D is unclear. From germline, CDR1 is SQVTM and CDR2 ANQGSEA. The V end lost 4 bases, the J end lost 2 bases, and 6 bases lay between the germline ends. The CDR3 is made up of 11 amino acids. The chain's CDR3 is CSVVTTYEQYF. The DNA for the CDR3 is TGCAGCGTTGTGACGACCTACGAGCAGTACTTC.

This clonotype was recorded once. The chain couples TRBV7-4 to TRBJ1-2; D gene unclear. Germline CDR1 is SGHVT and CDR2 is SQSDAQ. The V end was cut by 5 bases, the J end by 8 bases, with 12 bases between. The CDR3 spans 12 residues. CDR3 protein: CASSRTSSGYTF. CDR3 coding DNA: TGTGCCAGCAGCAGGACTAGCTCCGGCTACACCTTC.

The chain links TRBV7-3 to TRBJ1-1, with D maybe TRBD1 (5 bases). Germline V CDR1 and CDR2: SGHTA, FQGTGA. The V gene lost 2 bases and the J gene lost 3 bases, with 13 bases spanning the gap. This CDR3 comprises 15 residues. This CDR3 is CASSLYRGVDTEAFF. The CDR3 DNA follows: TGTGCCAGCAGCTTATATCGGGGGGTGGACACTGAAGCTTTCTTT.

V gene TRBV5-1 combines with J gene TRBJ1-6; D might be TRBD1 (6 bases). There are 15 residues in the CDR3. In germline, CDR1 is SGHRS, CDR2 YFSETQ. Trimming took off 0 bases at V and 5 bases at J, with 9 bases between the two ends. This chain's CDR3 is CASSLGTVDNSPLHF. As DNA, the CDR3 is TGCGCCAGCAGCTTGGGGACAGTAGATAATTCACCCCTCCACTTT. Supplemented by reference TRBV5-1 and TRBJ1-6, the full variable domain reads KAGVTQTPRYLIKTRGQQVTLSCSPISGHRSVSWYQQTPGQGLQFLFEYFSETQRNKGNFPGRFSGRQFSNSRSEMNVSTLELGDSALYLCASSLGTVDNSPLHFGNGTRLTVT.

The DNA for the CDR3 is TGTGCCAGCAGCCAATTGGAGGGGCGGACTGAAGCTTTCTTT. Encoded protein: CASSQLEGRTEAFF. The rearrangement uses TRBV3-1 and TRBJ1-1; TRBD1 is a possible D gene (5 bases). The CDR3 extends over 14 amino acids. The germline V and J ends were trimmed by 2 bases and 5 bases, with 12 bases remaining between them. Germline CDR1 LGHDT, CDR2 YNNKEL (reference sequence).

This clonotype came up once. Just one base apart from a much larger clone, this may be a read error. V is TRBV6-1 and J is TRBJ2-7; 9 bases line up with TRBD2. The CDR3 spans 15 residues. CDR1 and CDR2 (germline): MNHNS, SASEGT. CDR3 region: CASILAGAATSEQHF. DNA of the CDR3: TGTGCCAGCATTTTAGCGGGAGCGGCGACCTCCGAGCAGCACTTC.

This clonotype was observed at least ten times. This chain links TRBV12-3 or TRBV12-4 with TRBJ1-4; no definite D call. V shed 4 bases and J shed 5 bases, with 14 bases lying between them. The CDR3 runs to 15 residues. In nucleotides, the CDR3 is TGTGCCAGCAGTTCCTGGGTAAGATCCAATGAAAAACTGTTTTTT. This encodes CASSSWVRSNEKLFF.

Details on this clonotype: The CDR3 does not end in the conserved phenylalanine or tryptophan, so this is likely a read error. No DNA is shown, since the ends of the CDR3 on it are uncertain; the CDR3 is the one TCRdb lists. The gene calls are TRBV5-1 and TRBJ2-5. The CDR3 totals 10 residues, both ends included. Germline V lookup: CDR1 SGHRS, CDR2 YFSETQ. This chain's CDR3 is CASSPDRPYT.

In its sample, this clonotype was seen a few times. This chain uses TRBV30 with TRBJ1-1, with TRBD1 identical over 7 bases. Trimming cost V 0 bases and J 1 base; bases outside gene matches: 8. Per germline, CDR1 GTSNPN and CDR2 SVGIG (reference sequence). The CDR3 totals 16 residues. CDR3 in DNA: TGTGCCTGGAGTGTACTAGGGGGCGGAGGGAACACTGAAGCTTTCTTT. It codes for CAWSVLGGGGNTEAFF.

In its sample, this clonotype was seen many times. Germline is not matched at one junction end, which may reflect a read error. The chain is built from TRBV5-1 and TRBJ2-2; D tentatively fits TRBD1 or TRBD2 (5 bases each). This CDR3 is built from 16 residues. The V gene's germline CDR1 is SGHRS and CDR2 YFSETQ. The CDR3 sequence is CASSPGRASKTGELFF. For the CDR3, the DNA is TGCGCCAGCAGCCCGGGGCGGGCCTCGAAAACCGGGGAGCTGTTTTTT.

This clonotype was observed many times. The chain is built from TRBV20-1 and TRBJ1-6; unclear D gene. The CDR3 is made up of 15 amino acids. CDR1 and CDR2 (germline): DFQATT, SNEGSKA (reference sequence). Trimming pared 5 bases from V and 4 bases from J, leaving 15 bases between. The CDR3 bases are TGCAGTGCTCCGACCTTTTCAGTGTATAATTCACCCCTCCACTTT. It yields the protein CSAPTFSVYNSPLHF.

The chain combines TRBV10-1 with TRBJ1-6, with D perhaps TRBD1 (5 bases). Germline CDR1 reads WNHNN; CDR2 reads SYGVQD (reference sequence). Trimming took 3 bases from V and 13 from J, leaving 16 bases between them. This CDR3 region has 14 residues. The CDR3 loop is CASSDGAPREPLHF. CDR3 nucleotide sequence: TGCGCCAGCAGTGACGGGGCCCCCCGGGAGCCCCTCCACTTT.

The chain has TRBV5-1 and TRBJ1-6, with D maybe TRBD1 (6 bases). V gave up 2 bases and J gave up 6 bases, with 15 bases separating them. The CDR3 sequence is 16 residues long. Germline lookup yields CDR1 SGHRS and CDR2 YFSETQ. CDR3 sequence: CASSFGDGTPNSPLHF. The DNA for the CDR3 is TGCGCCAGCAGCTTCGGTGACGGGACACCTAATTCACCCCTCCACTTT.

This clonotype has just a few counts. A read error may explain this, as a much larger clone is one base away. Because it lacks the conserved phenylalanine or tryptophan at the end, this CDR3 is likely a read error. V is TRBV6-6 and J is TRBJ1-1; no firm D call. There are 13 residues in the CDR3. The V gene's germline CDR1 is MNHNY and CDR2 SVGAGI (reference sequence). The germline V and J ends were trimmed by 8 bases and 7 bases, with 17 bases remaining between them. This CDR3 is CASYSPHAFEAFL. The CDR3 DNA follows: TGTGCCAGCTACTCCCCTCACGCGTTTGAAGCTTTCCTT.

This chain connects TRBV29-1 to TRBJ1-2; D gene unclear. The CDR3 has 14 amino acids. V dropped 7 bases and J dropped 8 bases, with 23 bases sitting between them. Germline-derived CDR1 and CDR2 are SQVTM and ANQGSEA. CDR3 DNA: TGCAGCGCAACCGGTCGGGGAGGCTCCGCGGGCTACACCTTC. Its protein is CSATGRGGSAGYTF.

CDR3 bases: TGCAGTGCCCCAGTGTATCAACAAGAGACCCAGTACTTC. This sequence encodes CSAPVYQQETQYF. V is TRBV20-1 and J is TRBJ2-5, with no clear D. CDR1 is DFQATT and CDR2 is SNEGSKA in the germline V gene (reference sequence). The CDR3 is 13 residues long. The V end lost 6 bases, the J end lost 2 bases, and 13 bases lay between the germline ends.

The CDR3 DNA reads as TGCGCCAGCAGCTTCCAGGGGAGGGGCTACACTGAAGCTTTCTTT. Translation: CASSFQGRGYTEAFF. This sequence joins TRBV5-1 and TRBJ1-1; possibly TRBD1 for D (6 bases). The CDR3 contains 15 residues. The V end lost 2 bases, the J end lost 3 bases, and 14 bases lay between the germline ends. The germline gives CDR1 SGHRS, CDR2 YFSETQ.

This clonotype was counted ten times or more. The chain combines TRBV5-1 with TRBJ2-7; a possible D gene is TRBD1 (6 bases). V gave up 0 bases and J gave up 5 bases, with 18 bases separating them. CDR1 and CDR2 (germline): SGHRS, YFSETQ. This CDR3 is built from 16 residues. CDR3 in DNA: TGCGCCAGCAGCTTGGGAACGGCAATCCCAGGGGACGAGCAGTACTTC. It translates to CASSLGTAIPGDEQYF.

In its sample, this clonotype was seen many times. The rearrangement uses TRBV6-6 and TRBJ1-4; weak D call: TRBD1 (6 bases). Germline assignment: CDR1 MNHNY and CDR2 SVGAGI (reference sequence). Trimming stripped 5 bases from V and 7 bases from J, with 11 bases between. The CDR3 extends over 13 amino acids. The CDR3 sequence: CASSATGSEKLFF. For the CDR3, the DNA is TGTGCCAGCAGTGCTACAGGGAGTGAAAAACTGTTTTTT.

The genes are TRBV20-1 and TRBJ2-5; TRBD1 aligns across 9 bases. Germline trimming cut 2 bases from V and 9 bases from J; bases unmatched to any gene: 13. This CDR3 region has 15 residues. The germline V gene has CDR1 DFQATT and CDR2 SNEGSKA (reference sequence). The CDR3 reads CSARKTGGPNQPQYF. The CDR3 DNA sequence: TGCAGTGCTAGAAAGACAGGGGGACCGAATCAGCCCCAGTACTTC.